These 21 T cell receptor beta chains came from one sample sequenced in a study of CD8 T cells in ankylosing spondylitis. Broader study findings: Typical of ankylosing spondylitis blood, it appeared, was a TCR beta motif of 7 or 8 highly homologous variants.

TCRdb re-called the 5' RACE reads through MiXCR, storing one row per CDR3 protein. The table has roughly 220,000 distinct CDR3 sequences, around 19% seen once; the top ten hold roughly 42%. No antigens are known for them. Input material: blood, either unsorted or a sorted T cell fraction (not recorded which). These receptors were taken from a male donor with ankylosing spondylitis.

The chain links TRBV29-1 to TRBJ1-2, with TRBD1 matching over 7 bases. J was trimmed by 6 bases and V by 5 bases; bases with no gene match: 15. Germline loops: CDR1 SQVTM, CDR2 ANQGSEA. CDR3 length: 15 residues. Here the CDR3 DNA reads TGCAGCGTTCGAGGGGGCGGACAGCCAGTCCATGGCTACACCTTC. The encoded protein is CSVRGGGQPVHGYTF.

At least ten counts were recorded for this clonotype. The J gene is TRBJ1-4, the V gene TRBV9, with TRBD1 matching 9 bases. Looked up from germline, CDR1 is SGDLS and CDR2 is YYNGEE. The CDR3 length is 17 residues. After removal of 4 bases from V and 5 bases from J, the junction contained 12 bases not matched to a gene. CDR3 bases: TGTGCCAGCAGCCCCGGGGACAGGGTCGGCGCAAATGAAAAACTGTTTTTT. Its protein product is CASSPGDRVGANEKLFF.

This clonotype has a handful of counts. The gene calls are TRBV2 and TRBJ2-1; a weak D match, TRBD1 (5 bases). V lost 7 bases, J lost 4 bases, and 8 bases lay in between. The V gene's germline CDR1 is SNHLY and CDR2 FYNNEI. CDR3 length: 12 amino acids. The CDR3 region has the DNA TGTGCCAGCATCCAGGGTTACAATGAGCAGTTCTTC. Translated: CASIQGYNEQFF.

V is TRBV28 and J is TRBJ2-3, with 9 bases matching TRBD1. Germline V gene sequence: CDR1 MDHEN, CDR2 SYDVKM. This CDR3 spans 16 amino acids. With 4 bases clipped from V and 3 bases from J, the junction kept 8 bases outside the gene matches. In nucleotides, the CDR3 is TGTGCCAGCAGTTCCTACAGGGGGCGCGTAACAGATACGCAGTATTTT. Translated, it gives CASSSYRGRVTDTQYF. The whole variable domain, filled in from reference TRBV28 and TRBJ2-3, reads DVKVTQSSRYLVKRTGEKVFLECVQDMDHENMFWYRQDPGLGLRLIYFSYDVKMKEKGDIPEGYSVSREKKERFSLILESASTNQTSMYLCASSSYRGRVTDTQYFGPGTRLTVL.

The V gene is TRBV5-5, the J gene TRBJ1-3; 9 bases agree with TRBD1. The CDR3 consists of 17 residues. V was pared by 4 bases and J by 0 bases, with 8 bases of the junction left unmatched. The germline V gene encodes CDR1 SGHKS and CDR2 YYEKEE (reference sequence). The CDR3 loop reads CASSNTGTGHSGNTIYF. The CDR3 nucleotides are TGTGCCAGCAGCAATACCGGGACAGGGCACTCTGGAAACACCATATATTTT.

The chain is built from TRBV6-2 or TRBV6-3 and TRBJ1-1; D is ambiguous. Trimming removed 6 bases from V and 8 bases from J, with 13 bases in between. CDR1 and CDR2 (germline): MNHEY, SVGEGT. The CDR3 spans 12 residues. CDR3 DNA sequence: TGTGCCAGCAGCCGGGGAGCTGTGGAAGCTTTCTTT. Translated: CASSRGAVEAFF.

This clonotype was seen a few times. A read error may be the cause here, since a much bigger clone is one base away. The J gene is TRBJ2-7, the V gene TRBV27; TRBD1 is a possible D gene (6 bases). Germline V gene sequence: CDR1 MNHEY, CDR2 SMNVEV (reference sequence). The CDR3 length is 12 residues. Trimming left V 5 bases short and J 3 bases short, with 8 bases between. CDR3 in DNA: TGTGCCAGCAGTACACAGGGCTACGAGCAGTACTTC. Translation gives CASSTQGYEQYF.

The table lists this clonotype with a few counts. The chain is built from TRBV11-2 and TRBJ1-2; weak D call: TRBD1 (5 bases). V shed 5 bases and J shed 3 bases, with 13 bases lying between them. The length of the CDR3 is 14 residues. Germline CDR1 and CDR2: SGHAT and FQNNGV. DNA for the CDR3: TGTGCCAGCAGCCGGGAGGCGGGGGACTATGGCTACACCTTC. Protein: CASSREAGDYGYTF.

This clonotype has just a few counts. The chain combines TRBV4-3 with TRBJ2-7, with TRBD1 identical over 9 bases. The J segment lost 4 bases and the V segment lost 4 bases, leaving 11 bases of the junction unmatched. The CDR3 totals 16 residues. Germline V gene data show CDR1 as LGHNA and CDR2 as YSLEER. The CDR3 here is CASSLSFDRGGYEQYF. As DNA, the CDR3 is TGCGCCAGCAGCCTTTCGTTCGACAGGGGGGGTTACGAGCAGTACTTC.

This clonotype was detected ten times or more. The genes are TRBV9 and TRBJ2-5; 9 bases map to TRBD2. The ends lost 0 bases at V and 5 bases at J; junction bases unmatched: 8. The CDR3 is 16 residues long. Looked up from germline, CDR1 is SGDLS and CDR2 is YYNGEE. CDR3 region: CASSVAVAGESETQYF. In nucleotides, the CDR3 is TGTGCCAGCAGCGTAGCGGTAGCGGGAGAGTCGGAGACCCAGTACTTC.

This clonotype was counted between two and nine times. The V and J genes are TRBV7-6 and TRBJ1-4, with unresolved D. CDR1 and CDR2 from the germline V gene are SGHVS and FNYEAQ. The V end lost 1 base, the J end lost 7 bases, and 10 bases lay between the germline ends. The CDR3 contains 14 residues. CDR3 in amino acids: CASSLGDGSEKLFF. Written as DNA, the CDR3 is TGTGCCAGCAGCTTAGGGGATGGGAGTGAAAAACTGTTTTTT. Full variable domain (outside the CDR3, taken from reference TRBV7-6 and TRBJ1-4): GAGVSQSPRYKVTKRGQDVALRCDPISGHVSLYWYRQALGQGPEFLTYFNYEAQQDKSGLPNDRFSAERPEGSISTLTIQRTEQRDSAMYRCASSLGDGSEKLFFGSGTQLSVL.

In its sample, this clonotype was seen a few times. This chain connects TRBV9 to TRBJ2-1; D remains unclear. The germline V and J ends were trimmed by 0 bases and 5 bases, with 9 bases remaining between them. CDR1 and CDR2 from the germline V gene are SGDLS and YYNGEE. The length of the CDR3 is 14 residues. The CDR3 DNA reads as TGTGCCAGCAGCGTAGTAGGGATGGACAATGAGCAGTTCTTC. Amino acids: CASSVVGMDNEQFF.

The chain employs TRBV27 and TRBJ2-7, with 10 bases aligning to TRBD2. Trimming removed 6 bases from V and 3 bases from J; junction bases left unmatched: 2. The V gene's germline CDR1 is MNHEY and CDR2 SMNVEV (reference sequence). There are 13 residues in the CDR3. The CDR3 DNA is TGTGCCAGCAGACTAGCGGGAAGCTACGAGCAGTACTTC. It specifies CASRLAGSYEQYF.

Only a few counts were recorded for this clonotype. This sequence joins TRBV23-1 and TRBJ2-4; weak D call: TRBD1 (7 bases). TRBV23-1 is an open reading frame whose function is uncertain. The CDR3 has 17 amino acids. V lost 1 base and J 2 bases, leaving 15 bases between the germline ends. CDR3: CASSQLDSGGTKNIQYF. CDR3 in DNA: TGCGCCAGCAGTCAATTGGACTCAGGGGGGACCAAAAACATTCAGTACTTC.

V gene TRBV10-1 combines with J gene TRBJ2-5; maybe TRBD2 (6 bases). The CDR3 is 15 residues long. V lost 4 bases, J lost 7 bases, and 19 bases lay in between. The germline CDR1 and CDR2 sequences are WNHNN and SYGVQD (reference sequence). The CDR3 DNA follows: TGCGCCAGCAGTGGCGGGGCGCGGGGTGAAGGGACCCAGTACTTC. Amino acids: CASSGGARGEGTQYF.

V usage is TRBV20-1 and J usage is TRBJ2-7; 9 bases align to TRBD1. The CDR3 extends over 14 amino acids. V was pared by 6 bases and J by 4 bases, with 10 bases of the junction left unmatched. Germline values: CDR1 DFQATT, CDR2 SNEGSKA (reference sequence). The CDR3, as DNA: TGCAGTGCACCTACAGGGGGCAATCGGTACGAGCAGTACTTC. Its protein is CSAPTGGNRYEQYF.

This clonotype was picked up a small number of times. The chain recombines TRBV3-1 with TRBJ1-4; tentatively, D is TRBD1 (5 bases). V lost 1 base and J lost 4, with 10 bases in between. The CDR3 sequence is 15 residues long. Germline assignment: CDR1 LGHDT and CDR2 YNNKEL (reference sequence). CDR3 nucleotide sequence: TGTGCCAGCAGCCAAGGGGGCCGGGTTAATGAAAAACTGTTTTTT. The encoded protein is CASSQGGRVNEKLFF.

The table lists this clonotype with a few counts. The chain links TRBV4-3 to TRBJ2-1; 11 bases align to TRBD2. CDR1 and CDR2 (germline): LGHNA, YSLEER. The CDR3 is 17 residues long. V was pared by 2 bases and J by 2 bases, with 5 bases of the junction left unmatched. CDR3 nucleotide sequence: TGCGCCAGCAGCCAAAACCTGGGACTAGCGGCCTACAATGAGCAGTTCTTC. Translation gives CASSQNLGLAAYNEQFF.

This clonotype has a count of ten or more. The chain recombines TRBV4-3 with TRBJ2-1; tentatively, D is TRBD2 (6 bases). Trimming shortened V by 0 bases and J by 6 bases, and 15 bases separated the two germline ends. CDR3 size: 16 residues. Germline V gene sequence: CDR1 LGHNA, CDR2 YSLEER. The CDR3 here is CASSQDTGLVVNEQFF. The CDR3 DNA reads TGCGCCAGCAGCCAAGATACGGGACTGGTTGTCAATGAGCAGTTCTTC.

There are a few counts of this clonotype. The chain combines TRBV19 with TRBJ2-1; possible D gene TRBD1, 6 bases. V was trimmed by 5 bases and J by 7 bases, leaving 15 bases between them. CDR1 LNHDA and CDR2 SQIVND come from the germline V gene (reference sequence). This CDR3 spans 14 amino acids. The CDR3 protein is CASSYSWGRNEQFF. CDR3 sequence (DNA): TGTGCCAGTAGTTACAGTTGGGGGCGGAATGAGCAGTTCTTC.

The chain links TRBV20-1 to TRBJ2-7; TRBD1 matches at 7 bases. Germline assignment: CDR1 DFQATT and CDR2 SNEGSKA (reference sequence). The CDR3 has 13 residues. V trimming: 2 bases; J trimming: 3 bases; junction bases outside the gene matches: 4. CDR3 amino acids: CSARRQGFYEQYF. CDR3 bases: TGCAGTGCTAGAAGACAGGGATTCTACGAGCAGTACTTC.